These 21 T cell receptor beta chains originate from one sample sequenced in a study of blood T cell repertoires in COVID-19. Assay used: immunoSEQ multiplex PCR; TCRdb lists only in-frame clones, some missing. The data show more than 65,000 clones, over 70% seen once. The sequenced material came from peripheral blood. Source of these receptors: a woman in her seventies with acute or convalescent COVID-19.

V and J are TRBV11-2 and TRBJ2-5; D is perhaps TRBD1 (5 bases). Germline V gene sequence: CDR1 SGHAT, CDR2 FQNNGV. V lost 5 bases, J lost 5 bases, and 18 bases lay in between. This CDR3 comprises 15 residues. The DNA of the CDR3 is TGTGCCAGCAGCCAAGGCCAGGGCCCAAAGGAGACCCAGTACTTC. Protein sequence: CASSQGQGPKETQYF.

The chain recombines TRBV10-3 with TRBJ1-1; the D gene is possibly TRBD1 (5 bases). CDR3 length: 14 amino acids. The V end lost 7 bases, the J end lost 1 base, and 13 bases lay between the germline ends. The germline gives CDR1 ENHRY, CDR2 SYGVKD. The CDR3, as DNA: TGTGCCATCACCCCTGGGGGGGGGAACACTGAAGCTTTCTTT. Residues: CAITPGGGNTEAFF.

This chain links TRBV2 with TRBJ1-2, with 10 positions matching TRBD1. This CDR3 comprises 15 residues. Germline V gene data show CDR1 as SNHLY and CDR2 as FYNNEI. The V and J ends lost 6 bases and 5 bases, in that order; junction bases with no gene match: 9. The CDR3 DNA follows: TGTGCCAGCAGCTCCGCGGACAGGGGGAAGTATGGCTACACCTTC. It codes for CASSSADRGKYGYTF.

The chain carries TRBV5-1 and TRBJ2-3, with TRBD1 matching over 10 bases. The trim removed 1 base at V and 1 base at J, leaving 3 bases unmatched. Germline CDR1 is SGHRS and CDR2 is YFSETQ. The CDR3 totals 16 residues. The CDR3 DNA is TGCGCCAGCAGCTTGACGGGGACAGGGGGCACAGATACGCAGTATTTT. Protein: CASSLTGTGGTDTQYF.

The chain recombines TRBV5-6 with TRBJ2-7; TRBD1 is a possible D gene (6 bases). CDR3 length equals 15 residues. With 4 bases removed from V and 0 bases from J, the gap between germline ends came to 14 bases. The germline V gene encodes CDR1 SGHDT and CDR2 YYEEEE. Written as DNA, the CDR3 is TGTGCCAGCAGCCGGGACATCTCGAGCTCCTACGAGCAGTACTTC. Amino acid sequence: CASSRDISSSYEQYF.

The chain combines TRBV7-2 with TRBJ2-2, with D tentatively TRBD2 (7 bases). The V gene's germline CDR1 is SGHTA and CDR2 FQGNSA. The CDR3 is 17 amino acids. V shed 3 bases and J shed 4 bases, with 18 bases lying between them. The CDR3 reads CASSLISGGVSTGELFF. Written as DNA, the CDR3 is TGTGCCAGCAGCTTGATATCGGGGGGCGTTAGCACCGGGGAGCTGTTTTTT.

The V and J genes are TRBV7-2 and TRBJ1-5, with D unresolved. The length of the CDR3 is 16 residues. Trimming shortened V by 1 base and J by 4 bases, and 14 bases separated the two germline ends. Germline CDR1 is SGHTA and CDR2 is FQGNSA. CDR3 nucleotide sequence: TGTGCCAGCAGCTTAGGCCTGACCCGAGGGAATCAGCCCCAGCATTTT. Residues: CASSLGLTRGNQPQHF.

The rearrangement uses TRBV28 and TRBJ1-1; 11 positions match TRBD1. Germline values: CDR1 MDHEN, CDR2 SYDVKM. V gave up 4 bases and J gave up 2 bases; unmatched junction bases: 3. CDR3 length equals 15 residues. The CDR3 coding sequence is TGTGCCAGCAGTTCCGGGACAGGGGGAAACACTGAAGCTTTCTTT. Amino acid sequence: CASSSGTGGNTEAFF.

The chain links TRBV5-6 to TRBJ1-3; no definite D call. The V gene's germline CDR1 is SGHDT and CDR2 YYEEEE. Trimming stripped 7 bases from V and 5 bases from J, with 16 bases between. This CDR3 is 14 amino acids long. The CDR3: CASLVRASRNTIYF. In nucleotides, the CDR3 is TGTGCCAGCCTCGTGAGGGCTTCCCGAAACACCATATATTTT.

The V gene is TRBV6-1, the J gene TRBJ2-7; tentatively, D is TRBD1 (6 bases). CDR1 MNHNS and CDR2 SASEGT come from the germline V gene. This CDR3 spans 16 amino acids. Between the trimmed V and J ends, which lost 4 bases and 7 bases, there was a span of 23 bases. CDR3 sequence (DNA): TGTGCCAGCAGTGCATCCGGGACAAGGGGCAACGGGGAGCAGTACTTC. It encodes CASSASGTRGNGEQYF.

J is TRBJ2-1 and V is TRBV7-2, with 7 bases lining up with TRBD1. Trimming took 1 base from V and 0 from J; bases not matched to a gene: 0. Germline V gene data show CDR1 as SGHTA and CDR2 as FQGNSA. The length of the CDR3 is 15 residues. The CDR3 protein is CASSLDRGSYNEQFF. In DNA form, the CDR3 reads TGTGCCAGCAGCTTAGACAGGGGCTCCTACAATGAGCAGTTCTTC.

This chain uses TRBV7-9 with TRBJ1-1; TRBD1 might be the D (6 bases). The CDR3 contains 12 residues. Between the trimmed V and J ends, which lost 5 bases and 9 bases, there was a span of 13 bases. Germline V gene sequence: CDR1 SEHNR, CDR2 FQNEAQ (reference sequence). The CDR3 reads CASSPGGAKAFF. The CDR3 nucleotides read TGTGCCAGCAGCCCCGGGGGGGCCAAAGCTTTCTTT.

The CDR3 DNA reads as TGTGCCAGCAGCTGGAGGGCTGAAGCTTTCTTT. It is translated as CASSWRAEAFF. V is TRBV5-6 and J is TRBJ1-1; D gene uncertain. The CDR3 length is 11 residues. V lost 3 bases to trimming and J lost 6 bases, with 6 bases between them. Germline V gene lookup returns CDR1 SGHDT and CDR2 YYEEEE. Supplemented by reference TRBV5-6 and TRBJ1-1, the full variable domain reads DAGVTQSPTHLIKTRGQQVTLRCSPKSGHDTVSWYQQALGQGPQFIFQYYEEEERQRGNFPDRFSGHQFPNYSSELNVNALLLGDSALYLCASSWRAEAFFGQGTRLTVV.

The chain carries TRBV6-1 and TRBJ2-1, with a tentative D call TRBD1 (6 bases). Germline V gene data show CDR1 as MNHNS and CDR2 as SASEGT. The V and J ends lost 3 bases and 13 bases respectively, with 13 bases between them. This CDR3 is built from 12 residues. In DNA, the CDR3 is TGTGCCAGCAGTGAGGGACATGGTACACAGTTCTTC. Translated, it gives CASSEGHGTQFF.

The CDR3 loop reads CASSQGTGDTGELFF. DNA for the CDR3: TGTGCCAGCAGTCAGGGGACAGGGGATACCGGGGAGCTGTTTTTT. This chain joins TRBV6-5 and TRBJ2-2; 10 positions agree with TRBD1. The CDR3 extends over 15 amino acids. V was clipped by 5 bases and J by 5 bases; unmatched bases: 5. The germline CDR1 and CDR2 sequences are MNHEY and SVGAGI.

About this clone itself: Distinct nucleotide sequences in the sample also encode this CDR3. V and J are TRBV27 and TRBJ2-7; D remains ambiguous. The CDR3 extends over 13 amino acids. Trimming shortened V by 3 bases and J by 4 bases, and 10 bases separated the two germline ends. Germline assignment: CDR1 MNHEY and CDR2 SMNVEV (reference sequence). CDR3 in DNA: TGTGCCAGCAGTTTCGGTTCGAGATACGAGCAGTACTTC. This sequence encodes CASSFGSRYEQYF.

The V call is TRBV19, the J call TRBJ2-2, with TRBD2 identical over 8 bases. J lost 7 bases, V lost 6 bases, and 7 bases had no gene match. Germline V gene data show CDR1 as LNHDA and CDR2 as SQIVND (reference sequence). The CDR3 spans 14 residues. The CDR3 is CASSGRAASGELFF. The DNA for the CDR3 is TGTGCCAGTAGCGGGAGGGCTGCGAGCGGGGAGCTGTTTTTT.

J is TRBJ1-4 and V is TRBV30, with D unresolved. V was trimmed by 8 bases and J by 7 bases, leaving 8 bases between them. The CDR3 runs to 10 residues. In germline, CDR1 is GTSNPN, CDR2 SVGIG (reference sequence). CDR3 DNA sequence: TGTGCCGGAGTGGGTGAAAAACTGTTTTTT. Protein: CAGVGEKLFF.

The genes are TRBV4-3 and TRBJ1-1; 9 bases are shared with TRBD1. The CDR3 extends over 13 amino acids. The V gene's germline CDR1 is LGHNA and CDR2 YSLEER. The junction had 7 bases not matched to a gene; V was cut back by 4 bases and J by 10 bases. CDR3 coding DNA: TGCGCCAGCAGCCCAGGACAGGGGCTGGGAGCTTTCTTT. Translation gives CASSPGQGLGAFF.

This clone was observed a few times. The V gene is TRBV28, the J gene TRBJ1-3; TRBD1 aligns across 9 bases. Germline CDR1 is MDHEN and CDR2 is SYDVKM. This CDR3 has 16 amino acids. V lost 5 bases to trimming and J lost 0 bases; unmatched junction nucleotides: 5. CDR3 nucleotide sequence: TGTGCCAGCAGTCCGGGACAGGGCGTCTCTGGAAACACCATATATTTT. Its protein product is CASSPGQGVSGNTIYF.

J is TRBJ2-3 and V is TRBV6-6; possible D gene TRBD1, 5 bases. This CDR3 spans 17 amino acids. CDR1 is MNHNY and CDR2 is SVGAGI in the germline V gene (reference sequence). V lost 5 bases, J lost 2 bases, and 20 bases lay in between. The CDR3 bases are TGTGCCAGCAGTCTCCGGGCCGGAGCAGGGAACACAGATACGCAGTATTTT. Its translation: CASSLRAGAGNTDTQYF.